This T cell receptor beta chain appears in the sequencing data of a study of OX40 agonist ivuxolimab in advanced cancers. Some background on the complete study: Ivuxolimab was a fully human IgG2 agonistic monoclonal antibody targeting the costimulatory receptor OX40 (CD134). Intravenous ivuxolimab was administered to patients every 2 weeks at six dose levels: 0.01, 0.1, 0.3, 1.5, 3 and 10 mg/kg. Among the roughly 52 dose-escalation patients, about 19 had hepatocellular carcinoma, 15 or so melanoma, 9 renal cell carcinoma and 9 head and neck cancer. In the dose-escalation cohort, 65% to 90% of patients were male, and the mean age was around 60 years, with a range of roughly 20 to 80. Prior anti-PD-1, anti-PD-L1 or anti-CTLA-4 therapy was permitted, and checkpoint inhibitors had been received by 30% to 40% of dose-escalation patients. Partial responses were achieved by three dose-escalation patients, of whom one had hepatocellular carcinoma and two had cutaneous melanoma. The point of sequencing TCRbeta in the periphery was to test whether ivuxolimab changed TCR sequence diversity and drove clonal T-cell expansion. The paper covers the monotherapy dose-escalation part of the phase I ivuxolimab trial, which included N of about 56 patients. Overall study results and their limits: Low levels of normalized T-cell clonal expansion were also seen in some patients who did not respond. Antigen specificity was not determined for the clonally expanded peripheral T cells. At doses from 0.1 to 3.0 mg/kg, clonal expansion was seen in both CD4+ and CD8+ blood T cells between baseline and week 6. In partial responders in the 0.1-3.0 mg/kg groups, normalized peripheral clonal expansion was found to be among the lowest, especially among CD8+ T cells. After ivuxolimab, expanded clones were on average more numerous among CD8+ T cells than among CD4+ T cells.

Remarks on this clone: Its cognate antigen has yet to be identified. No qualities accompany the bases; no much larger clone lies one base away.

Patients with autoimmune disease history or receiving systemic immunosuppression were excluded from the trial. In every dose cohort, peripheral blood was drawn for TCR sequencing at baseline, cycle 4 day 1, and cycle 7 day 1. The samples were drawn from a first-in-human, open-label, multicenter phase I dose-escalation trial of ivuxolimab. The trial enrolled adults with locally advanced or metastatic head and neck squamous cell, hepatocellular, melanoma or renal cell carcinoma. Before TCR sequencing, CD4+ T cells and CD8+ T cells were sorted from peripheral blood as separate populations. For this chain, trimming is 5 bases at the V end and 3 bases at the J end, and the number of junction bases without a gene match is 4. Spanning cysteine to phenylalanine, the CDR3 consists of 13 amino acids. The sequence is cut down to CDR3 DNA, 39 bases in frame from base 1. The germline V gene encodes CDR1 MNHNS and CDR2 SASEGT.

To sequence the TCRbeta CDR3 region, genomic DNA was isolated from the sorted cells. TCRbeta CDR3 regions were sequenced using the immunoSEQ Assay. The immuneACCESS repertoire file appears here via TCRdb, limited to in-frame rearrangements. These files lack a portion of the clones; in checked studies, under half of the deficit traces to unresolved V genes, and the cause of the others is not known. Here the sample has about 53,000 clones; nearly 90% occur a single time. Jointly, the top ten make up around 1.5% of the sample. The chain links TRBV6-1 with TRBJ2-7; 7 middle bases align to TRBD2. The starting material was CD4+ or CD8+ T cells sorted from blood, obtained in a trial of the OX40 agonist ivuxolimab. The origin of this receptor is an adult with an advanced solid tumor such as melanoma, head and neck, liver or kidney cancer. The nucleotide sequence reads TGTGCCAGCAGTAGGACTAGAGACTACGAGCAGTACTTC. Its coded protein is CASSRTRDYEQYF.